This T cell receptor beta chain was profiled in a study of blood T cell repertoires in COVID-19 (dated by TCRdb to about 2020). A note on the overall study: Samples covering the acute and convalescent phases of COVID-19 were provided by collaborators in the United States, Italy and Spain. Deeply sampled blood TCRbeta repertoires from subjects exposed to, actively infected with, or recovered from COVID-19 were included in the dataset. Where available, HLA class I and class II types were taken from metadata supplied by the sample provider and were not determined by assay-based typing. The samples were drawn from two sources: the first 160 participants of the ongoing ImmuneRACE study, and fewer than 1,500 subjects contributed by 6 global collaborators. The repertoires were made available in a free public database intended to serve as a resource for research on the immune response to SARS-CoV-2. The material from the prospective study consisted of cDNA or gDNA derived from T cells, B-cell-depleted T cells, or PBMCs. A de-identified subject ID, COVID-19 status, age in years and sex were almost always included in the sample metadata. Overall study results and their limits: The quantity of clinical and demographic metadata differed by source and by participant and was supplied without curation.

TCRbeta CDR3 regions were amplified from genomic DNA by means of the immunoSEQ Assay, a bias-controlled multiplex PCR. The study's own analysis went as follows. The number of nucleated cells in each sample was estimated by amplification of reference gene primers within the assay. To quantify the absolute abundance of each unique TCRbeta CDR3 rearrangement, sequence reads were collapsed and filtered. Productive Simpson clonality was computed per sample as the square root of Simpson's diversity index over productive rearrangements. Held by TCRdb, this immuneACCESS table contains in-frame sequences only and omits some clones. Under half of the omission traces to an unresolved V gene where checked; the cause of the rest is unknown. V and J calls and clone size come straight from that table; D and trimming were deduced from the DNA. This sample has about 480,000 clones in its table, and about 85% of those were observed once. Jointly, the top ten make up almost 2% of the sample.

Enrolling through a virtual design, the prospective study's participants ranged in age from roughly 18 to 100 years and lived across some 22 United States geographic areas. In the prospective study, participants were assigned to cohorts based on the clinical history participants reported in a screening survey and a study questionnaire. Each participant in the prospective study had whole blood, serum and a nasopharyngeal or oropharyngeal swab collected by mobile phlebotomists. Over an approximately 2-month period, participants in the prospective study had the option of providing additional blood draws and questionnaires. Prospective study blood samples were shipped either frozen or at room temperature before DNA extraction. Sequences SNHLY (CDR1) and FYNNEI (CDR2) are obtained from the germline V gene. The CDR3 goes from the cysteine to the phenylalanine over 13 residues. Only the CDR3 DNA is retained, 39 bases long and in frame from the first base. V and J lose 1 base and 4 bases, and a span of 7 bases separates them.

Turning to this clone: The specificity of this receptor is unknown. Base-call qualities are not available, and no considerably larger clone is one nucleotide away.

This TCR came from a woman aged 18 to 35 with acute COVID-19. The sequence joins TRBV2 to TRBJ1-2; the D region possibly corresponds to TRBD1 (5 bases align). The source material was PBMCs or T cells enriched from blood (not recorded which). The DNA is TGTGCCAGCAGTGAAGAGGACACCTATGGCTACACCTTC. It is translated as CASSEEDTYGYTF.